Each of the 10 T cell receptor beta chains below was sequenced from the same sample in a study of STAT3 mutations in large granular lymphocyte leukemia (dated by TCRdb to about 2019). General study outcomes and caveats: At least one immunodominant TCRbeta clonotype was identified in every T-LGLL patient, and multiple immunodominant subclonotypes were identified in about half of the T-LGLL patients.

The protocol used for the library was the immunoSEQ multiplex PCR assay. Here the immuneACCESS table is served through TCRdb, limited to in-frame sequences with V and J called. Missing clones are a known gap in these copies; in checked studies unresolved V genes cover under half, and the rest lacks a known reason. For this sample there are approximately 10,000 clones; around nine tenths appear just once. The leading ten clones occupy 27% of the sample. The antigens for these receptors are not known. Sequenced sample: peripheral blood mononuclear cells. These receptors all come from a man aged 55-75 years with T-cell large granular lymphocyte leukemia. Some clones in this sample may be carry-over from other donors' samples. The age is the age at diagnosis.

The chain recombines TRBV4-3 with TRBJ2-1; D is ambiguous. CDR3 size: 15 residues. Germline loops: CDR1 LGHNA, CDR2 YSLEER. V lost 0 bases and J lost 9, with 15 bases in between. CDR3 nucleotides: TGCGCCAGCAGCCAAGACGGCGGCACGGGCGGTGAGCAGTTCTTC. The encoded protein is CASSQDGGTGGEQFF.

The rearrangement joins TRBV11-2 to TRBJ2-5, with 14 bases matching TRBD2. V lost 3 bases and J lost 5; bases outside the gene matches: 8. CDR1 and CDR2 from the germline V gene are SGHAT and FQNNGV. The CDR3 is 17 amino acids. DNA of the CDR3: TGTGCCAGCAGCTTGACCCGGGGACTAGCGGGAGTGGAGACCCAGTACTTC. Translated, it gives CASSLTRGLAGVETQYF.

The chain's CDR3 is CASSPGQGARYTF. The CDR3 DNA reads as TGTGCCAGCAGTCCGGGACAGGGGGCAAGGTACACCTTC. The chain links TRBV27 to TRBJ1-2; 12 nucleotides line up with TRBD1. This CDR3 is 13 amino acids long. Trimming took 5 bases from V and 11 from J; bases not matched to a gene: 6. Germline loops: CDR1 MNHEY, CDR2 SMNVEV (reference sequence).

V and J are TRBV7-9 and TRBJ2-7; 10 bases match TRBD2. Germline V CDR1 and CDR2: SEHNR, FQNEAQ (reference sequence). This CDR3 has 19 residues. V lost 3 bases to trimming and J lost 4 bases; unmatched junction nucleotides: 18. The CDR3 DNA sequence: TGTGCCAGCAGCTTCTCAGGGTCCCCAGCGGGAGGGCCGGGGTACGAGCAGTACTTC. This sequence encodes CASSFSGSPAGGPGYEQYF.

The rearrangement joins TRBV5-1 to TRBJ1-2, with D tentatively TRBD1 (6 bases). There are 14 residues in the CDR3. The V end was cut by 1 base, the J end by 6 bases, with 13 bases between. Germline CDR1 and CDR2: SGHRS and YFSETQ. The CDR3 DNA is TGCGCCAGCAGCTTGAGGGGGGGGCATGATGGCTACACCTTC. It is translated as CASSLRGGHDGYTF.

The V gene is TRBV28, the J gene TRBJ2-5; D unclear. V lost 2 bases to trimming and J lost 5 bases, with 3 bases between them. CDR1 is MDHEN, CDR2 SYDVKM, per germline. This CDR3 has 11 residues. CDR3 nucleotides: TGTGCCAGCAGTTTAAGGGAGACCCAGTACTTC. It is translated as CASSLRETQYF.

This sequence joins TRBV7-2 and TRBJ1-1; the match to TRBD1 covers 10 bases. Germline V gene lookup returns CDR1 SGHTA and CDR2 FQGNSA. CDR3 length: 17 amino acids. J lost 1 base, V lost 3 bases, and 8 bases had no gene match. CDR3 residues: CASSFGTGAFANTEAFF. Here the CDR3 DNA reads TGTGCCAGCAGCTTTGGGACAGGGGCGTTTGCGAACACTGAAGCTTTCTTT.

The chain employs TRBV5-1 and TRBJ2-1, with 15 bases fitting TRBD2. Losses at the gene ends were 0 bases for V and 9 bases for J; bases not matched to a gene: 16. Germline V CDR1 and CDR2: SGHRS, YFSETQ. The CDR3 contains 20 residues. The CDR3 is CASSLAGLAGGGFRTGEQFF. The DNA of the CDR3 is TGCGCCAGCAGCTTGGCGGGACTAGCGGGAGGTGGTTTTCGTACAGGTGAGCAGTTCTTC.

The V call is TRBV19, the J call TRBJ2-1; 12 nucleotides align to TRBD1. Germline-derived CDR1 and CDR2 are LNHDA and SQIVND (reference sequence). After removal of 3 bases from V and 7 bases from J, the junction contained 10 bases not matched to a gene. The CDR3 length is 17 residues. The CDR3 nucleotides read TGTGCCAGTAGTATGGTTCGGGACAGGGGGCGCAAGAATGAGCAGTTCTTC. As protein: CASSMVRDRGRKNEQFF.

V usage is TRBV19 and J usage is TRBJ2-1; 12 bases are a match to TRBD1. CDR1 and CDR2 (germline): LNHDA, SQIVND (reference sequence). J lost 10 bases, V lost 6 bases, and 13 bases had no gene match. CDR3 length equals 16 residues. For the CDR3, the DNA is TGTGCCAGTAGCCCACTCCCGGGACAGGGGGCCGGAGAGCAGTTCTTC. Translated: CASSPLPGQGAGEQFF.